The 12 T cell receptor beta chains below were found in one sample sequenced in a study of response to subunit inactivated influenza vaccine. In TCRdb, the RT-PCR reads were re-called with MiXCR into one record per CDR3 protein. The sample gives about 500,000 distinct CDR3 sequences, approximately 6.9% of which show up once; around 13% is in the top ten. The specimen was PBMCs from blood, collected roughly 24 months after vaccination. These receptors were collected from a man between 50 and 69 years old who received an inactivated influenza vaccine.

The genes are TRBV4-3 and TRBJ2-7; tentatively, D is TRBD1 or TRBD2 (5 bases each). The germline V and J ends were trimmed by 0 bases and 2 bases, with 20 bases remaining between them. This CDR3 region has 18 residues. Germline-derived CDR1 and CDR2 are LGHNA and YSLEER. The CDR3 is CASSQDWNGAKFPYEQYF. DNA for the CDR3: TGCGCCAGCAGCCAAGATTGGAACGGGGCGAAGTTCCCCTACGAGCAGTACTTC.

The rearrangement links TRBV29-1 to TRBJ1-5, with 10 positions matching TRBD1. This CDR3 has 13 amino acids. The junction had 4 bases not matched to a gene; V was cut back by 4 bases and J by 7 bases. Germline V gene data show CDR1 as SQVTM and CDR2 as ANQGSEA. For the CDR3, the DNA is TGCAGCGTTGGACAGGGGGCAAAACAGCCCCAGCATTTT. Protein product: CSVGQGAKQPQHF. Filled out from reference TRBV29-1 and TRBJ1-5, the complete variable domain reads SAVISQKPSRDICQRGTSLTIQCQVDSQVTMMFWYRQQPGQSLTLIATANQGSEATYESGFVIDKFPISRPNLTFSTLTVSNMSPEDSSIYLCSVGQGAKQPQHFGDGTRLSIL.

The rearrangement links TRBV4-3 to TRBJ1-5; D unclear. Per germline, CDR1 LGHNA and CDR2 YSLEER. Trimming removed 1 base at V and 3 bases at J, with 10 bases between. CDR3 length equals 15 residues. The CDR3 protein is CASSQGAGYNQPQHF. In nucleotides, the CDR3 is TGCGCCAGCAGCCAAGGTGCAGGATACAATCAGCCCCAGCATTTT.

The V call is TRBV7-9, the J call TRBJ2-2; 7 positions match TRBD1. V lost 4 bases to trimming and J lost 1 base; unmatched junction nucleotides: 6. The germline CDR1 and CDR2 sequences are SEHNR and FQNEAQ (reference sequence). The length of the CDR3 is 16 residues. The CDR3 DNA follows: TGTGCCAGCAGCTCGATGACAGGGCGGAACACCGGGGAGCTGTTTTTT. Residues: CASSSMTGRNTGELFF.

This clonotype was counted a few times. The V gene is TRBV20-1, the J gene TRBJ2-2; 11 bases fit TRBD2. V trimming: 1 base; J trimming: 7 bases; junction bases outside the gene matches: 8. The CDR3 covers 16 residues. Germline-derived CDR1 and CDR2 are DFQATT and SNEGSKA (reference sequence). DNA of the CDR3: TGCAGTGCTAGAGGAGATACTAGCGGGAGAAGCGGGGAGCTGTTTTTT. Translating gives CSARGDTSGRSGELFF.

The V call is TRBV2, the J call TRBJ2-7; D gene ambiguous. V lost 7 bases, J lost 3 bases, and 7 bases lay in between. The CDR3 loop spans 11 amino acids. Germline V gives CDR1 SNHLY, CDR2 FYNNEI. Here the CDR3 DNA reads TGTGCCAGCAATATCGACTACGAGCAGTACTTC. Protein product: CASNIDYEQYF.

This clonotype was found many times. The chain is built from TRBV6-2 or TRBV6-3 and TRBJ2-7; 9 positions agree with TRBD2. From germline, CDR1 is MNHEY and CDR2 SVGEGT. The V segment lost 6 bases and the J segment 5 bases; nucleotides outside the gene matches: 14. The CDR3 loop spans 16 amino acids. The CDR3: CASSPDLAGDDDEQYF. The CDR3 DNA is TGTGCCAGCAGCCCCGACTTAGCGGGAGATGATGACGAGCAGTACTTC.

Points on this clonotype: This may be a read error: a much more frequent sequence differs by one nucleotide. The J gene is TRBJ1-4, the V gene TRBV12-3 or TRBV12-4; D is possibly TRBD1 (6 bases). This CDR3 spans 15 amino acids. CDR3 DNA: TGTGCCAGCAGCCCCCTATGGGGGGCGGGCGAAAAACTGGTTTTT. Translated, it gives CASSPLWGAGEKLVF.

This clonotype was counted between two and nine times. CDR3 coding DNA: TGCAGTGCGAGATCGTTTCTAGCGGGAGGGCCCGCCACCGGGGAGCTGTTTTTT. The encoded protein is CSARSFLAGGPATGELFF. The V call is TRBV20-1, the J call TRBJ2-2, with 12 nucleotides matching TRBD2. J was trimmed by 4 bases and V by 6 bases; bases with no gene match: 15. The CDR3 runs 18 residues. Germline V lookup: CDR1 DFQATT, CDR2 SNEGSKA (reference sequence).

In this sample, this clonotype turned up many times. The chain joins TRBV28 to TRBJ1-2, with a weak D call TRBD1 (6 bases). Trimming removed 7 bases from V and 8 bases from J, with 17 bases in between. Germline V gene lookup returns CDR1 MDHEN and CDR2 SYDVKM. The length of the CDR3 is 13 residues. The CDR3 reads CASTLSGGGGYTF. As DNA, the CDR3 is TGTGCCAGCACCCTGAGCGGGGGGGGCGGCTACACCTTC.

This clonotype was seen a handful of times. This chain links TRBV20-1 with TRBJ2-7; the match to TRBD1 covers 8 bases. The CDR3 consists of 14 residues. Looked up from germline, CDR1 is DFQATT and CDR2 is SNEGSKA (reference sequence). With 6 bases clipped from V and 2 bases from J, the junction kept 9 bases outside the gene matches. The CDR3 sequence is CSALTGVSPYEQYF. CDR3 DNA sequence: TGCAGTGCATTGACAGGGGTCTCCCCCTACGAGCAGTACTTC.

This chain joins TRBV3-1 and TRBJ1-2; D possibly corresponds to TRBD1 (6 bases). CDR1 is LGHDT and CDR2 is YNNKEL in the germline V gene (reference sequence). This CDR3 comprises 15 residues. V was shortened by 4 bases and J by 5 bases, with 17 bases between the two germline ends. The CDR3 loop reads CASSPAYRGAYGYTF. DNA for the CDR3: TGTGCCAGCAGCCCCGCTTATAGGGGGGCTTATGGCTACACCTTC.